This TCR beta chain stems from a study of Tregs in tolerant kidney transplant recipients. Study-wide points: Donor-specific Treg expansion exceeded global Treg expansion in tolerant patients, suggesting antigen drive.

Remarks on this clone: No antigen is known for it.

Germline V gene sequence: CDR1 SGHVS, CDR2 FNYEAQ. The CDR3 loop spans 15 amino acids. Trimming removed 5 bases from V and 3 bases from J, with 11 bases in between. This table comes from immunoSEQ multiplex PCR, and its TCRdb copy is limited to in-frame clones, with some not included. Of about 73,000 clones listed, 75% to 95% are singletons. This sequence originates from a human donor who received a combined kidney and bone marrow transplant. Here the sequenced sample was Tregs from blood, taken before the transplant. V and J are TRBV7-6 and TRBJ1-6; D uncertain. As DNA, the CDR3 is TGTGCCAGCAGCGAGGCGACGCACTATAATTCACCCCTCCACTTT. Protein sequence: CASSEATHYNSPLHF.